This paragraph reports one T cell receptor beta chain. These data come from a study of T-cell reconstitution after alpha-beta-depleted transplantation in children. TCRbeta library preparation incorporated unique molecular identifiers. MiXCR, run by TCRdb on the PCR reads, gives a single entry per CDR3 protein. This sample has a few hundred thousand distinct CDR3 sequences, with approximately 20% found just once. Trimming took 4 bases from V and 1 from J; bases not matched to a gene: 6. The CDR3 is 15 amino acids. Germline loops: CDR1 SQVTM, CDR2 ANQGSEA. The TCR sequence derives from a human donor who donated a stem cell graft to a child with acute lymphoblastic leukemia. The sequences come from PBMCs from the stem cell graft donor, collected from the stem cell graft. This chain joins TRBV29-1 and TRBJ2-2, with 7 bases matching TRBD2. CDR3 sequence: CSVVKRELNTGELFF. The CDR3 coding sequence is TGCAGCGTTGTAAAGCGGGAACTGAACACCGGGGAGCTGTTTTTT.